What follows describes a single TCR beta chain. Its antigen is currently unknown. Germline loops: CDR1 LNHDA, CDR2 SQIVND (reference sequence). The CDR3 runs to 16 residues. V lost 0 bases, J lost 4 bases, and 5 bases stayed unmatched. Vbeta (60) and Jbeta (13) primers were used in the PCR. Using immunoSEQ multiplex PCR, the repertoire was profiled, and TCRdb retains in-frame clones only, with some absent. Of 190,000 or so clones listed, more than 80% were seen once; the top ten hold under 0.75%. This sample is drawn from a study of cytomegalovirus exposure and HLA in healthy donors. Whole-study findings and limits: A later analysis found common viral pathogens apparently linked to several of the most significant clusters. While the bulk of TCR sequences proved rare, some public TCRs turned up in many donors.

This rearrangement joins TRBV19 to TRBJ2-3; 9 positions match TRBD1. The receptor comes from a boy younger than 18 in good health and CMV-seronegative. Sample: PBMCs. CDR3 protein: CASSIDRDRVADTQYF. The CDR3 nucleotides are TGTGCCAGTAGTATAGATCGGGACAGGGTGGCAGATACGCAGTATTTT. Using reference TRBV19 and TRBJ2-3 for the parts outside the CDR3, the full variable domain is DGGITQSPKYLFRKEGQNVTLSCEQNLNHDAMYWYRQDPGQGLRLIYYSQIVNDFQKGDIAEGYSVSREKKESFPLTVTSAQKNPTAFYLCASSIDRDRVADTQYFGPGTRLTVL.